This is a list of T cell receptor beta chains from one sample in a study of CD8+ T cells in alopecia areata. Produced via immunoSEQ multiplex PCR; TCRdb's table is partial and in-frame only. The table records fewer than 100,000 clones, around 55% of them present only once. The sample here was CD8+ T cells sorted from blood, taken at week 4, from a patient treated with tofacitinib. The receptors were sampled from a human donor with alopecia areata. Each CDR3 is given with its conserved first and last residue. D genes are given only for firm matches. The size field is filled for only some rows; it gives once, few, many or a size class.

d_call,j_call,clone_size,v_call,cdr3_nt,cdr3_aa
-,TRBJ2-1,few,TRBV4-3,TGCGCCAGCAGCCAAGATCTACCGGGGTCCTACAATGAGCAGTTCTTC,CASSQDLPGSYNEQFF
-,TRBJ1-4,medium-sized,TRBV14,TGTGCCAGCAGCCAAGAGGCGGAAAAACTGTTTTTT,CASSQEAEKLFF
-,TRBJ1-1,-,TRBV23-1,TGCGCCAGAGGGCAGTTGAACACTGAAGCTTTCTTT,CARGQLNTEAFF
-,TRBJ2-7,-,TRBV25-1,TGTGCCAGCAGTGAAGGAGGAGGGTATGGGGACGAGCAGTACTTC,CASSEGGGYGDEQYF
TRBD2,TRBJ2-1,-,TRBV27,TGTGCCAGCAAGGCGGGAGGGTCTAGAGGTGAGCAGTTCTTC,CASKAGGSRGEQFF
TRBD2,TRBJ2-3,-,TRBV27,TGTGCCAGCAGTAAAACTAGCGGCCTGGGGCCCACAGATACGCAGTATTTT,CASSKTSGLGPTDTQYF
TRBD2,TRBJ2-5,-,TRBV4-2,TGTGCCAGCAGCCAAGCGACTAGCGGGGGGAGTATACAAGAGACCCAGTACTTC,CASSQATSGGSIQETQYF
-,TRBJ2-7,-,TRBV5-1,TGCGCCAGCAGCTTGGCCCTGGTTGCGGCTTCAGATGTCTACGAGCAGTACTTC,CASSLALVAASDVYEQYF
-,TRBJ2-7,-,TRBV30,TGTGCCTGGAAAGGGGGGGAAAACGAGCAGTACTTC,CAWKGGENEQYF
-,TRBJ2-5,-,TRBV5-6,TGTGCCAGCAGCTTGGTGGGGGACCAAGAGACCCAGTACTTC,CASSLVGDQETQYF
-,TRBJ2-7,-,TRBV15,TGTGCCACCAGCAGAGATTGGGGGTACGAGCAGTACTTC,CATSRDWGYEQYF
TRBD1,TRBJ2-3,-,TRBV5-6,TGTGCCAGCAGCTTAGCGGCGACAGGGTCCACAGATACGCAGTATTTT,CASSLAATGSTDTQYF
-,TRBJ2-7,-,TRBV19,TGTGCCAGTAGTATGGACGGAGTCTACGAGCAGTACTTC,CASSMDGVYEQYF
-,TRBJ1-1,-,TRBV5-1,TGCGCCAGCAGCTTGCGGGGTTCCCGGGGGACTATGAACACTGAAGCTTTCTTT,CASSLRGSRGTMNTEAFF
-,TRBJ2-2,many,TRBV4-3,TGCGCCAGCAGCCATTTATTCGTGGGCAGGCGGTCGAACACCGGGGAGCTGTTTTTT,CASSHLFVGRRSNTGELFF
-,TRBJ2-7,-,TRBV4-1,TGCGCCAGCAGCCAGGACACCGGCTCCTACGAGCAGTACTTC,CASSQDTGSYEQYF
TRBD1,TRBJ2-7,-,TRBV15,TGTGCCACCAGCACCGGGGACAGGGGCTACGAGCAGTACTTC,CATSTGDRGYEQYF
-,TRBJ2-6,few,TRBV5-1,TGCGCCAGCAGCTTGGGGTTTGGGCATTACTCTGGGGCCAACGTCCTGACTTTC,CASSLGFGHYSGANVLTF
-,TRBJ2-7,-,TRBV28,TGTGCCAGCAGTTTATTGACCTACGAGCAGTACTTC,CASSLLTYEQYF
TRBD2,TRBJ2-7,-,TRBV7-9,TGTGCCAGCAGCCCAATAACGACTAGCGGGATCTACGAGCAGTACTTC,CASSPITTSGIYEQYF
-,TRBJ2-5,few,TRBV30,TGTGCCTGGACCCAATGGACCCGGGGCGAGACCCAGTACTTC,CAWTQWTRGETQYF
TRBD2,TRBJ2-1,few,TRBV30,TGTGCCTGGAAGACGGGAGGGCCCAATGAGCAGTTCTTC,CAWKTGGPNEQFF
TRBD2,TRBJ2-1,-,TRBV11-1,TGTGCCAGCAGCTTCACAGAAGCGGGGGGGCAAGATGAGCAGTTCTTC,CASSFTEAGGQDEQFF
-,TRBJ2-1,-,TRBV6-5,TGTGCCAGCAGTTACGGAACAGGAGCCTACAATGAGCAGTTCTTC,CASSYGTGAYNEQFF
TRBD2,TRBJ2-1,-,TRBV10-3,TGTGCCATCAGTGAGGGCAGGGACTGGTCTAGCGGGGGTCCAAGCTCCTACAATGAGCAGTTCTTC,CAISEGRDWSSGGPSSYNEQFF
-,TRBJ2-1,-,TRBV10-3,TGTGCCACCACGGGGGCCGGTAATGAGCAGTTCTTC,CATTGAGNEQFF
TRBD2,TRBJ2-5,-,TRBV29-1,TGCAGCGTCACGCTTGGACTAGCGGGGGGTGAAGAGACCCAGTACTTC,CSVTLGLAGGEETQYF
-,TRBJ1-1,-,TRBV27,TGTGCCAGCAGGCCGGGGGGCGGACGAGAAGCTTTCTTT,CASRPGGGREAFF
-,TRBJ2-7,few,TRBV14,TGTGCCAGCAGCCAAGGGGTTGGGGAGCAGTACTTC,CASSQGVGEQYF
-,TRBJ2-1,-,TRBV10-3,TGTGCCATCAGCAATAATCCGGGGAATGAGCAGTTCTTC,CAISNNPGNEQFF
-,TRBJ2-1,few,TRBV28,TGTGCCAGCAGTTTCCAGGGCCCCGCTCATGAGCAGTTCTTC,CASSFQGPAHEQFF
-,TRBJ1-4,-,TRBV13,TGTGCCAGCAGTCAAGACAAGGCCAATGAAAAACTGTTTTTT,CASSQDKANEKLFF
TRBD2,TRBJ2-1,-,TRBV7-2,TGTGCCAGCAGCGCTAGCGGGGGGTCCTACAATGAGCAGTTCTTC,CASSASGGSYNEQFF
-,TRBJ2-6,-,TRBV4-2,TGTGCCAGCAGCCAAGATAGGGGCTCTGGGGCCAACGTCCTGACTTTC,CASSQDRGSGANVLTF
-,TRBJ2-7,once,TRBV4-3,TGCGCCAGCAGCCAAGATCTGACGGGTACCTACGAGCAGTACTTC,CASSQDLTGTYEQYF
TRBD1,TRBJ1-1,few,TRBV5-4,TGTGCCAGCAGCCCAAGACAGGGAGGCGTCACTGAAGCTTTCTTT,CASSPRQGGVTEAFF
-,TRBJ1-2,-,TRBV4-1,TGCGCCAGCAGCCAAGAATCATCCCCTTTGGCAGGGGTCACCACCTTC,CASSQESSPLAGVTTF
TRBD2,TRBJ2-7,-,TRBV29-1,TGCAGCGTTACCCCGAGCGGGAGGCCCACCTACGAGCAGTACTTC,CSVTPSGRPTYEQYF
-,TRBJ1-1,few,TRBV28,TGTGCCAGCAAAACCCCTCTGGGGTTCCGCACTGAAGCTTTCTTT,CASKTPLGFRTEAFF
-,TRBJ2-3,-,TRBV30,TGTGCCTGGACCCCCGGGGAAGGGTACTCACCCACAGATACGCAGTATTTT,CAWTPGEGYSPTDTQYF
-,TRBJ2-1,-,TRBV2,TGTGCCAGCAGGCCATGGGGGACTTCAACCCAGGATGAGCAGTTCTTC,CASRPWGTSTQDEQFF
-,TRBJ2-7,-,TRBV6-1,TGTGCCAGCAGTGAGAGCCCAGACCGGGTTACCTCCTACGAGCAGTACTTC,CASSESPDRVTSYEQYF
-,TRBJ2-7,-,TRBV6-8,TGTGCCAGCAGTTTATACGAGCAGTACTTC,CASSLYEQYF
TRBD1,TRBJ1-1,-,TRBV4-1,TGCGCCAGCAGCCAGCTCGGGACAGCCTCCCGCTCAGAAGCTTTCTTT,CASSQLGTASRSEAFF
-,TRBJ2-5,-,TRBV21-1,TGTGCCAGCAGCAAAGTAAGGGAGTTCCAAGAGACCCAGTACTTC,CASSKVREFQETQYF
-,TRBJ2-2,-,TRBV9,TGTGCCAGCAGCGTAAAATCAGGGGAGCTGTTTTTT,CASSVKSGELFF
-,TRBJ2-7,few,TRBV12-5,TGTGCTAGTGGTTTGGATAACTACGAGCAGTACTTC,CASGLDNYEQYF
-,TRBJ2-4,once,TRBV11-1,TGTGCCAGCAGCTTAGTAGACAGCAAAAACATTCAGAACTTC,CASSLVDSKNIQNF
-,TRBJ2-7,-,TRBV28,TGTGCCAGCAGTGTTCAGGAGTACGAGCAGTACTTC,CASSVQEYEQYF
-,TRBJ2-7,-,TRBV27,TGTGCCAGCAGCCCCTATATCCACAGCCACGAGCAGTACTTC,CASSPYIHSHEQYF
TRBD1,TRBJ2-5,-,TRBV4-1,TGCGCCAGCAGCCAAAGGTCGGATGGACAGGGAGAAGAGACCCAGTACTTC,CASSQRSDGQGEETQYF
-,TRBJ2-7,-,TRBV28,TGTGCCAGCAGTCCCCAGGACTACCCCAGATCCGAGCAGTACTTC,CASSPQDYPRSEQYF
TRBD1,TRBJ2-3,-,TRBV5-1,TGCGCCAGCAGACAGGGGACAGATACGCAGTATTTT,CASRQGTDTQYF